A selection of T cell receptor beta chains follows, all from one sample in a study of spatial heterogeneity in lung cancer. TCRdb called the 5' RACE reads again in MiXCR, with one record for every CDR3 protein. Of 95,000 to 120,000 distinct CDR3 sequences in the sample, under 14% were seen once. The sequences come from PBMCs, collected at follow-up. These receptor sequences come from a female donor with early-stage non-small cell lung cancer. Each CDR3 is given without its conserved first and last residue. A D gene is named only where the DNA matches it firmly.

>TRBV19|TRBD2|TRBJ2-3
AISQGREEETDTQY
>TRBV29-1|TRBD1|TRBJ2-4
SVATTGENIQY
>TRBV30|TRBD2|TRBJ2-3
AWSGLAGARWTDTQY
>TRBV9|NA|TRBJ2-4
ASSVGTLAKNIQY
>TRBV27|NA|TRBJ1-2
ASWSFRVGYT
>TRBV2|NA|TRBJ1-4
ASTQSTQNEKLF
>TRBV18|NA|TRBJ2-3
ASSPGLTDTQY
>TRBV7-2|NA|TRBJ2-3
ASSPGQKSTDTQY
>TRBV20-1|NA|TRBJ1-1
SARVRGDSTF
>TRBV7-2|TRBD2|TRBJ2-1
ASSPFGAGVNNEQF
>TRBV12-3/TRBV12-4|NA|TRBJ1-6
ASSLGPQNSPLH
>TRBV11-2|NA|TRBJ2-7
ASSPGGRSYEQY
>TRBV29-1|TRBD2|TRBJ2-3
SVDQLAGAPDTQY
>TRBV6-6|NA|TRBJ2-5
ASSSRTGPETQY
>TRBV5-1|NA|TRBJ2-2
ASRLVTNTGELF
>TRBV7-2|NA|TRBJ2-1
ASSLGRGNGDEQF